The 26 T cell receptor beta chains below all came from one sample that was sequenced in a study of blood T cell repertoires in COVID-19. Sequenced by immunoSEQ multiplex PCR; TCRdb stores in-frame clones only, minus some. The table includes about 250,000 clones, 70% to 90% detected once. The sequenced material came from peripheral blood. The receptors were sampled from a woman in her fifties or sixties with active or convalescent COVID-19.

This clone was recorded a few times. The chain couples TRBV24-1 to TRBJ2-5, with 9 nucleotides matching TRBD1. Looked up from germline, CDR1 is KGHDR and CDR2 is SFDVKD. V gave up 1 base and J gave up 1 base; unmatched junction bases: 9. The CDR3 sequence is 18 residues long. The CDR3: CATSDFRTGDLLQETQYF. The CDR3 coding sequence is TGTGCCACCAGTGATTTTCGGACAGGGGACTTACTCCAAGAGACCCAGTACTTC.

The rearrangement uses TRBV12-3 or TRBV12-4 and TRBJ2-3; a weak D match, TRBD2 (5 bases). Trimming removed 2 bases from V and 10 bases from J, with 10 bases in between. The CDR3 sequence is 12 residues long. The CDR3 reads CASSLFREPQYF. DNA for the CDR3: TGTGCCAGCAGTTTATTTCGGGAACCGCAGTATTTT.

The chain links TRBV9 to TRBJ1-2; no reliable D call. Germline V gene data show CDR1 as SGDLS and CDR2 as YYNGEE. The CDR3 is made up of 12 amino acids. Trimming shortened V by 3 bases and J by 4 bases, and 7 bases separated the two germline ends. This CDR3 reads CASSGGIYGYTF. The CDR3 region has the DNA TGTGCCAGCAGCGGCGGGATCTATGGCTACACCTTC.

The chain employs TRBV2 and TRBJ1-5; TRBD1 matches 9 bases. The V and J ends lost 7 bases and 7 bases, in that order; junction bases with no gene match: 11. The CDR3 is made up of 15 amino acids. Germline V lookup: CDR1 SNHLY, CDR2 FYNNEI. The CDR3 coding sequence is TGTGCCAGCACTTCGGGACAGGGAGGCATCCAGCCCCAGCATTTT. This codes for CASTSGQGGIQPQHF.

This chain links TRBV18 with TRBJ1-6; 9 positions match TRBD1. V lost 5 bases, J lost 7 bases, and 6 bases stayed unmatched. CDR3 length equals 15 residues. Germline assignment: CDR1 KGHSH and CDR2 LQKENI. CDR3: CASSSGTGQNSPLHF. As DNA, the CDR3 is TGTGCCAGCTCATCCGGGACAGGGCAAAATTCACCCCTCCACTTT.

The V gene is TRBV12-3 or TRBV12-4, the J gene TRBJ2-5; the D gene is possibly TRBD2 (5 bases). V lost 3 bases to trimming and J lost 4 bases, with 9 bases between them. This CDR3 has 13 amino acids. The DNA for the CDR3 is TGTGCCAGCAGTTTGGGGAGAACAGAGACCCAGTACTTC. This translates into CASSLGRTETQYF.

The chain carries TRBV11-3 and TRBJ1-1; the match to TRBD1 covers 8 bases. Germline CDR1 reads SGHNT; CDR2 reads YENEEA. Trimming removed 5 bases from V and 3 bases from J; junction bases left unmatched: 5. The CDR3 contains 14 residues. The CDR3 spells CASSLRGRDTEAFF. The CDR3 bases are TGTGCCAGCAGCCTCAGGGGGCGAGACACTGAAGCTTTCTTT.

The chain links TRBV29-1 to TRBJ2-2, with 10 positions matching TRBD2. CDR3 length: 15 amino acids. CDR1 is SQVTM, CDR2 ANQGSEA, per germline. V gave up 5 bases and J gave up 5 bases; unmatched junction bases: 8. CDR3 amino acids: CSVIAGGVYTGELFF. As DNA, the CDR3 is TGCAGCGTTATAGCGGGAGGAGTGTATACCGGGGAGCTGTTTTTT.

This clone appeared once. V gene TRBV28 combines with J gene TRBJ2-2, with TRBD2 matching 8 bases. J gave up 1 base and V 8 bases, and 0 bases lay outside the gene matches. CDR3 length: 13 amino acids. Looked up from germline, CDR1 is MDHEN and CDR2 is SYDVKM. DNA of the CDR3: TGTGCCAGCCGGGGGGGGAACACCGGGGAGCTGTTTTTT. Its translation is CASRGGNTGELFF.

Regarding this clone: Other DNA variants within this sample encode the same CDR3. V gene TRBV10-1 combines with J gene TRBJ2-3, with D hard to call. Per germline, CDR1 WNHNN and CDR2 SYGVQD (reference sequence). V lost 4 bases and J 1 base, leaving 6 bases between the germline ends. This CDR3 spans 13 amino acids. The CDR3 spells CASSGSGTDTQYF. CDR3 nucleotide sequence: TGCGCCAGCAGTGGAAGCGGCACAGATACGCAGTATTTT.

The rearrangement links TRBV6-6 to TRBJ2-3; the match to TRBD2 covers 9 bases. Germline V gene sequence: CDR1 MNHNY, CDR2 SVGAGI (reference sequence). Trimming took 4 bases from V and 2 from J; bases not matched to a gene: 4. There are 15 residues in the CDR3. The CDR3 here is CASSLSGGHTDTQYF. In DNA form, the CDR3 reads TGTGCCAGCAGTTTGAGCGGGGGGCACACAGATACGCAGTATTTT.

This chain's CDR3 is CASSGQAGNEKLFF. DNA of the CDR3: TGTGCCAGCAGCGGACAGGCCGGGAATGAAAAACTGTTTTTT. This chain uses TRBV9 with TRBJ1-4, with a tentative D call TRBD1 (6 bases). The CDR3 loop spans 14 amino acids. Between the trimmed V and J ends, which lost 3 bases and 5 bases, there was a span of 11 bases. Germline CDR1 SGDLS, CDR2 YYNGEE.

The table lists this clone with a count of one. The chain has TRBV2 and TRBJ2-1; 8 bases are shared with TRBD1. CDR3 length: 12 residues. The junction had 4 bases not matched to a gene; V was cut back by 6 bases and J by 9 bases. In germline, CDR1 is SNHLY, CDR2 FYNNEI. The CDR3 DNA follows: TGTGCCAGCAGACCCGACAGGGGTGAGCAGTTCTTC. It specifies CASRPDRGEQFF.

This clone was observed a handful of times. The CDR3 nucleotides are TGTGCCAGCAGCCCCCGTGACAGGAGGAACACTGAAGCTTTCTTT. Translated: CASSPRDRRNTEAFF. The chain joins TRBV3-1 (or the pseudogene TRBV3-2) to TRBJ1-1; TRBD1 might be the D (6 bases). This CDR3 spans 15 amino acids. CDR1 and CDR2 from the germline V gene are LGHDT and YNNKEL (reference sequence). V lost 4 bases and J 1 base, leaving 13 bases between the germline ends.

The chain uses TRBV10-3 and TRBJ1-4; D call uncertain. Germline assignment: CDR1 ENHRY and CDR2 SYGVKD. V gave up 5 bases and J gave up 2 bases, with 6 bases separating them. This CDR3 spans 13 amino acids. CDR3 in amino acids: CAISLDTNEKLFF. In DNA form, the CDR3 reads TGTGCCATCAGTCTAGATACTAATGAAAAACTGTTTTTT.

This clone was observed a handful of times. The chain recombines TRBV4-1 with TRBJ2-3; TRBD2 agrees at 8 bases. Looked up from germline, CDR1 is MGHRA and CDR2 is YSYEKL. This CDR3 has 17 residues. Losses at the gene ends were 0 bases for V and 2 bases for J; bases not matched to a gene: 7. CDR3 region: CASSQDRQRGITDTQYF. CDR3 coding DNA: TGCGCCAGCAGCCAAGATCGGCAGCGGGGGATCACAGATACGCAGTATTTT.

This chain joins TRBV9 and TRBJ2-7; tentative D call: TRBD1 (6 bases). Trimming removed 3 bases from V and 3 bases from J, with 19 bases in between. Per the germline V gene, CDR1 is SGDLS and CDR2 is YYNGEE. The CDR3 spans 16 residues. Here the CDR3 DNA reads TGTGCCAGCAGCGCGGGGACCACAGGGAAGTACTACGAGCAGTACTTC. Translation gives CASSAGTTGKYYEQYF.

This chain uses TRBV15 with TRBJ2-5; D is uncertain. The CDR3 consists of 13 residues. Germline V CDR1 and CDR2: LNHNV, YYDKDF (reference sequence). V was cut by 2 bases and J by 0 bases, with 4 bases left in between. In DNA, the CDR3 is TGTGCCACCAGCAGACCCTACCAAGAGACCCAGTACTTC. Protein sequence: CATSRPYQETQYF.

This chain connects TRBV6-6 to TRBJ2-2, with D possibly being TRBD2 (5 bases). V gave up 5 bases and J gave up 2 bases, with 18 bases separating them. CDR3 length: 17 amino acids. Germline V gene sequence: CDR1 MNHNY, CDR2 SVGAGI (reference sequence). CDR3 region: CASSPNPRDGNTGELFF. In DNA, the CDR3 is TGTGCCAGCAGTCCCAACCCCCGGGATGGTAACACCGGGGAGCTGTTTTTT.

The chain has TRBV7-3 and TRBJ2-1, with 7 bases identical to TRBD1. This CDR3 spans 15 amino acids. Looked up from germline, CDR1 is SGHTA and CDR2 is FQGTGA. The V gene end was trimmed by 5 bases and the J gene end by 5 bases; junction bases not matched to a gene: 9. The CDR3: CASSQRQGTHNEQFF. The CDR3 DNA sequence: TGTGCCAGCAGCCAGAGACAGGGTACCCACAATGAGCAGTTCTTC.

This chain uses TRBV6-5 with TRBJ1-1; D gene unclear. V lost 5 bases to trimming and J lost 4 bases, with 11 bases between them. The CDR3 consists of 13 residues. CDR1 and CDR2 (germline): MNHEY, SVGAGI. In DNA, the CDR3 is TGTGCCAGCAGTACCTCGTTCGGCACTGAAGCTTTCTTT. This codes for CASSTSFGTEAFF.

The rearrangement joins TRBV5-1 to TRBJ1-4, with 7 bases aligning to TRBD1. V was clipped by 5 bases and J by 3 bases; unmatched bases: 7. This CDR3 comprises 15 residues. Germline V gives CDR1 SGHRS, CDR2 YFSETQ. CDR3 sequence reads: CASRITGEANEKLFF. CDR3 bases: TGCGCCAGCAGAATCACAGGGGAGGCTAATGAAAAACTGTTTTTT.

CDR3 amino acids: CASSLGLAGVTDTQYF. CDR3 nucleotides: TGTGCCAGCAGCTTAGGACTAGCGGGGGTCACAGATACGCAGTATTTT. V usage is TRBV11-1 and J usage is TRBJ2-3; 12 bases match TRBD2. Germline CDR1 is SGHAT and CDR2 is FQDESV (reference sequence). The ends lost 1 base at V and 2 bases at J; junction bases unmatched: 1. This CDR3 comprises 16 residues.

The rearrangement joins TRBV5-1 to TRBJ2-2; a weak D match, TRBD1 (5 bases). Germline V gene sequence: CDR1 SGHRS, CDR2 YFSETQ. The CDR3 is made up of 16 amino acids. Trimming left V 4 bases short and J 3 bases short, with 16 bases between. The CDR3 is CASSPEGDGDTGELFF. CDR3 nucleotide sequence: TGCGCCAGCAGCCCGGAAGGGGATGGCGACACCGGGGAGCTGTTTTTT.

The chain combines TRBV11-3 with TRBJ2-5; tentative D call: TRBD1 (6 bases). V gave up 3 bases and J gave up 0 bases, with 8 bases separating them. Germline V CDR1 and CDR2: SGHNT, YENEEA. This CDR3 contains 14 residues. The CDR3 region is CASSFDRYQETQYF. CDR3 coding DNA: TGTGCCAGCAGCTTCGACAGGTACCAAGAGACCCAGTACTTC.

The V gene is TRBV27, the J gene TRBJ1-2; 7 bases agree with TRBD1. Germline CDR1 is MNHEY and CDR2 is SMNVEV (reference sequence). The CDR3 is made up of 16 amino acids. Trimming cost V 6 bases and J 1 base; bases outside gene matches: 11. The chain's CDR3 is CASRKHEGTVNYGYTF. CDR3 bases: TGTGCCAGCAGAAAACACGAAGGGACAGTTAACTATGGCTACACCTTC.